Below are 26 T cell receptor beta chains sequenced from a single sample in a study of cytomegalovirus exposure and HLA in healthy donors. The PCR had 60 Vbeta and 13 Jbeta primers. Some clones are missing from TCRdb's copy, which holds only in-frame ones; the method was immunoSEQ multiplex PCR. The sample lists roughly 250,000 clones; under 90% were seen once. The specimen was PBMCs. Receptors were obtained from a girl aged 2 to 10 in good health and CMV-seronegative.

The CDR3 reads CASSYDRGQKTQYF. DNA of the CDR3: TGTGCCAGCAGTTACGACAGGGGGCAAAAGACCCAGTACTTC. This chain joins TRBV6-5 and TRBJ2-5; 10 positions agree with TRBD1. Germline lookup yields CDR1 MNHEY and CDR2 SVGAGI. Trimming removed 2 bases from V and 6 bases from J; junction bases left unmatched: 3. This CDR3 contains 14 residues.

This clone occurred a few times. CDR3 residues: CASSPRGDSGANVLTF. The CDR3, as DNA: TGTGCCAGCAGCCCCAGGGGGGACTCTGGGGCCAACGTCCTGACTTTC. The J gene is TRBJ2-6, the V gene TRBV7-8; possibly TRBD1 for D (7 bases). The CDR3 runs to 16 residues. V was trimmed by 5 bases and J by 0 bases, leaving 11 bases between them. The germline CDR1 and CDR2 sequences are SGHVS and FQNEAQ.

This clone was counted a single time. CDR3 sequence: CASSIGLLAARTETQYF. For the CDR3, the DNA is TGTGCCAGTAGTATTGGACTACTTGCGGCCAGGACAGAGACCCAGTACTTC. This chain joins TRBV19 and TRBJ2-5, with D tentatively TRBD2 (6 bases). The CDR3 runs to 17 residues. Germline loops: CDR1 LNHDA, CDR2 SQIVND (reference sequence). V dropped 3 bases and J dropped 4 bases, with 21 bases sitting between them.

The CDR3 nucleotides are TGTGCCAGCAGAAGACTAGTGGTTTACGAGCAGTACTTC. It codes for CASRRLVVYEQYF. The J gene is TRBJ2-5, the V gene TRBV2; maybe TRBD2 (6 bases). The J call may not be correct, given that the DNA end is closer to TRBJ2-7. The length of the CDR3 is 13 residues. Germline CDR1 SNHLY, CDR2 FYNNEI.

The J gene is TRBJ2-5, the V gene TRBV6-1, with D maybe TRBD1 (6 bases). With 1 base removed from V and 4 bases from J, the gap between germline ends came to 7 bases. Germline lookup yields CDR1 MNHNS and CDR2 SASEGT. The CDR3 is made up of 13 amino acids. The CDR3 reads CASSEDRAETQYF. The CDR3 coding sequence is TGTGCCAGCAGTGAAGACAGGGCAGAGACCCAGTACTTC.

This chain uses TRBV7-8 with TRBJ2-5; the match to TRBD1 covers 10 bases. CDR1 is SGHVS, CDR2 FQNEAQ, per germline. The junction had 8 bases not matched to a gene; V was cut back by 1 base and J by 6 bases. The CDR3 is made up of 16 amino acids. The CDR3 here is CASSLEDRDRGQTQYF. The CDR3, as DNA: TGTGCCAGCAGCTTAGAGGACCGGGACAGGGGCCAGACCCAGTACTTC.

This clone was observed a single time. The V call is TRBV28, the J call TRBJ1-5; the match to TRBD1 covers 8 bases. The germline V gene encodes CDR1 MDHEN and CDR2 SYDVKM. The ends lost 5 bases at V and 5 bases at J; junction bases unmatched: 8. CDR3 length: 15 amino acids. CDR3 nucleotides: TGTGCCAGCAGTCCTCCGGACAGGGATTATCAGCCCCAGCATTTT. This translates into CASSPPDRDYQPQHF.

The CDR3 bases are TGTGCCAGCTCACTAGGGACAGGGCTAGGGCCCCAGCATTTT. Translating it yields CASSLGTGLGPQHF. This chain uses TRBV18 with TRBJ1-5; the match to TRBD1 covers 9 bases. CDR3 length: 14 amino acids. CDR1 is KGHSH, CDR2 LQKENI, per germline. V shed 4 bases, J shed 9 bases, and the junction held 7 bases outside the gene matches.

In its sample, this clone was seen a few times. The chain joins TRBV29-1 to TRBJ2-2; D perhaps matches TRBD1 (5 bases). V was clipped by 3 bases and J by 11 bases, with 13 bases between them. Germline V gene data show CDR1 as SQVTM and CDR2 as ANQGSEA. This CDR3 has 12 amino acids. CDR3 region: CSVDVGRTELFF. Written as DNA, the CDR3 is TGCAGCGTTGATGTGGGTAGGACAGAGCTGTTTTTT.

The CDR3 reads CASSPQAPGVEGGYTF. The CDR3 DNA reads as TGTGCCAGCTCACCACAGGCTCCAGGGGTAGAGGGTGGCTACACCTTC. The genes are TRBV18 and TRBJ1-2; maybe TRBD1 (6 bases). Germline V gene data show CDR1 as KGHSH and CDR2 as LQKENI. The ends were cut back, 1 base at V and 7 bases at J, with 19 bases in the middle. This CDR3 spans 16 amino acids.

The chain joins TRBV28 to TRBJ1-5, with 10 bases lining up with TRBD1. The CDR3 sequence is 17 residues long. The V gene end was trimmed by 5 bases and the J gene end by 7 bases; junction bases not matched to a gene: 14. Germline CDR1 and CDR2: MDHEN and SYDVKM. CDR3 sequence: CASSPTKTGGAGQPQHF. CDR3 nucleotide sequence: TGTGCCAGCAGTCCCACGAAGACAGGGGGCGCTGGGCAGCCCCAGCATTTT.

The V gene is TRBV6-5, the J gene TRBJ2-2, with 8 bases aligning to TRBD2. The J segment lost 6 bases and the V segment lost 1 base, leaving 4 bases of the junction unmatched. The CDR3 contains 15 residues. Germline V gene data show CDR1 as MNHEY and CDR2 as SVGAGI. CDR3 sequence: CASSYFGTRSGELFF. Written as DNA, the CDR3 is TGTGCCAGCAGTTACTTTGGGACTAGATCCGGGGAGCTGTTTTTT.

The chain carries TRBV2 and TRBJ2-5; TRBD2 might be the D (6 bases). V shed 7 bases and J shed 1 base, with 16 bases lying between them. CDR1 is SNHLY, CDR2 FYNNEI, per germline. This CDR3 comprises 15 residues. The CDR3, as DNA: TGTGCCAGCACTCGGAGGGGCGCGATCCAAGAGACCCAGTACTTC. Translated: CASTRRGAIQETQYF.

The chain carries TRBV9 and TRBJ1-1; 7 nucleotides match TRBD1. Unmatched junction bases numbered 4, after V lost 4 bases and J lost 7 bases. The germline CDR1 and CDR2 sequences are SGDLS and YYNGEE. This CDR3 region has 12 residues. In DNA, the CDR3 is TGTGCCAGCAGCCCCGGGACAGTTGAAGCTTTCTTT. Encoded protein: CASSPGTVEAFF.

The chain links TRBV4-1 to TRBJ2-7, with 11 bases that match TRBD2. CDR1 and CDR2 (germline): MGHRA, YSYEKL. J lost 10 bases, V lost 4 bases, and 6 bases had no gene match. The CDR3 has 13 residues. As DNA, the CDR3 is TGCGCCAGCAGCCCGGGGACTAGCGGTCCACAGTACTTC. Protein: CASSPGTSGPQYF.

The rearrangement uses TRBV2 and TRBJ1-1; D may be TRBD1 (5 bases). This CDR3 comprises 14 residues. Trimming pared 4 bases from V and 0 bases from J, leaving 9 bases between. From germline, CDR1 is SNHLY and CDR2 FYNNEI. The DNA for the CDR3 is TGTGCCAGCAGTGTTACAGGCCTGAACACTGAAGCTTTCTTT. This translates into CASSVTGLNTEAFF.

This chain links TRBV11-2 with TRBJ2-2; TRBD1 is a possible D gene (6 bases). The CDR3 totals 16 residues. V lost 0 bases and J 6 bases, leaving 14 bases between the germline ends. Germline CDR1 is SGHAT and CDR2 is FQNNGV. CDR3 residues: CASSLDSWQGPGELFF. CDR3 DNA sequence: TGTGCCAGCAGCTTAGATAGTTGGCAGGGGCCCGGGGAGCTGTTTTTT.

This clone came up once. V gene TRBV4-1 combines with J gene TRBJ1-1; D is unresolved. This CDR3 comprises 20 residues. V lost 0 bases to trimming and J lost 3 bases, with 26 bases between them. Germline V gene lookup returns CDR1 MGHRA and CDR2 YSYEKL. The CDR3 is CASSQEAPVFRAGLDTEAFF. CDR3 coding DNA: TGCGCCAGCAGCCAAGAAGCCCCAGTTTTCCGAGCGGGGTTGGACACTGAAGCTTTCTTT.

V is TRBV10-2 and J is TRBJ2-5; TRBD2 aligns across 7 bases. After removal of 9 bases from V and 4 bases from J, the junction contained 11 bases not matched to a gene. The CDR3 length is 14 residues. Germline lookup yields CDR1 WSHSY and CDR2 SAAADI. CDR3 region: CASASGRGGETQYF. The CDR3, as DNA: TGCGCCAGTGCCTCGGGGAGGGGCGGAGAGACCCAGTACTTC.

This clone was counted only a few times. The V and J genes are TRBV27 and TRBJ2-5; 11 bases map to TRBD2. The CDR3 loop spans 19 amino acids. Germline loops: CDR1 MNHEY, CDR2 SMNVEV (reference sequence). CDR3: CVSEADVLAGVALVETQYF. The CDR3 DNA reads TGTGTATCCGAGGCCGACGTACTAGCGGGAGTTGCACTGGTGGAGACCCAGTACTTC.

J is TRBJ1-2 and V is TRBV12-5, with 9 bases fitting TRBD1. The CDR3 totals 16 residues. V lost 1 base, J lost 0 bases, and 3 bases stayed unmatched. Germline V gene data show CDR1 as LGHNT and CDR2 as FRNRAP. The CDR3 spells CASGLDRGLTNYGYTF. The CDR3 DNA follows: TGTGCTAGTGGTTTGGACAGGGGGCTGACTAACTATGGCTACACCTTC. The whole variable domain, filled in from reference TRBV12-5 and TRBJ1-2, reads DARVTQTPRHKVTEMGQEVTMRCQPILGHNTVFWYRQTMMQGLELLAYFRNRAPLDDSGMPKDRFSAEMPDATLATLKIQPSEPRDSAVYFCASGLDRGLTNYGYTFGSGTRLTVV.

The chain recombines TRBV4-1 with TRBJ1-5; TRBD1 aligns across 9 bases. The CDR3 consists of 16 residues. Unmatched junction bases numbered 7, after V lost 2 bases and J lost 5 bases. From germline, CDR1 is MGHRA and CDR2 YSYEKL. The CDR3 nucleotides are TGCGCCAGCAGCCAATCCCCGGGACAGGGATATCAGCCCCAGCATTTT. Protein sequence: CASSQSPGQGYQPQHF.

This chain uses TRBV5-6 with TRBJ2-7, with TRBD1 identical over 10 bases. The V and J ends lost 1 base and 3 bases, in that order; junction bases with no gene match: 4. The germline V gene has CDR1 SGHDT and CDR2 YYEEEE. The CDR3 is 15 amino acids. CDR3 in amino acids: CASSLLGTGVYEQYF. The CDR3 DNA reads TGTGCCAGCAGCTTGCTTGGGACAGGGGTCTACGAGCAGTACTTC. Drawing the rest from reference TRBV5-6 and TRBJ2-7, the complete variable domain is DAGVTQSPTHLIKTRGQQVTLRCSPKSGHDTVSWYQQALGQGPQFIFQYYEEEERQRGNFPDRFSGHQFPNYSSELNVNALLLGDSALYLCASSLLGTGVYEQYFGPGTRLTVT.

V and J are TRBV28 and TRBJ2-1; tentatively, D is TRBD2 (5 bases). There are 14 residues in the CDR3. Trimming pared 7 bases from V and 7 bases from J, leaving 17 bases between. From germline, CDR1 is MDHEN and CDR2 SYDVKM. CDR3 in DNA: TGTGCCAGCACCATGTGGCGGGCTGGGAATGAGCAGTTCTTC. This encodes CASTMWRAGNEQFF.

This sequence joins TRBV5-1 and TRBJ2-1; D not certain. This CDR3 contains 11 residues. Germline assignment: CDR1 SGHRS and CDR2 YFSETQ. V lost 2 bases, J lost 10 bases, and 7 bases lay in between. The CDR3 DNA follows: TGCGCCAGCAGCTTCTTCAGGGAGCAGTTCTTC. This translates into CASSFFREQFF.

The V and J genes are TRBV28 and TRBJ1-5; 9 bases map to TRBD1. The germline V gene encodes CDR1 MDHEN and CDR2 SYDVKM. V lost 3 bases to trimming and J lost 5 bases; unmatched junction nucleotides: 5. The CDR3 loop spans 15 amino acids. CDR3 DNA sequence: TGTGCCAGCAGTTTTGGGACAGGGTTGGATCAGCCCCAGCATTTT. As protein: CASSFGTGLDQPQHF.